This T cell receptor (beta chain) emerged from a study of blood T cell repertoires in COVID-19 (TCRdb year 2020). About the full investigation: Samples from collaborators originated in the United States, Italy and Spain and spanned both the acute and convalescent phases of COVID-19. Deeply sampled blood TCRbeta repertoires from subjects exposed to, actively infected with, or recovered from COVID-19 were included in the dataset. Where available, HLA class I and class II types were obtained from metadata supplied by the sample provider rather than from assay-based typing. The repertoires were released in a freely available public database meant as a resource for research on the immune response to SARS-CoV-2. Sample metadata almost always included a de-identified subject ID, COVID-19 status, age in years and sex. The prospective study material was composed of cDNA or gDNA derived from T cells, B-cell-depleted T cells, or PBMCs. The samples were drawn from the first 160 participants of the ongoing ImmuneRACE study and from about 1,200 subjects provided by 6 global collaborators. Study-wide findings and limitations: How much clinical and demographic metadata was included differed by source and by participant, and the metadata was provided uncurated.

Regarding this clone: The antigen it binds to is not known. Base qualities are not provided; no much larger clone lies one nucleotide away.

Whole blood was collected in K2EDTA tubes by collaborating institutions according to the institutions' own protocols. For TCRbeta analysis, collaborator samples were shipped as frozen whole blood, as isolated PBMCs, or as DNA extracted from either sample type. Trimmed from V: 3 bases; trimmed from J: 10 bases; junction bases lacking a gene match: 9. Looking up the germline V gene yields CDR1 SGHRS and CDR2 YFSETQ. From cysteine to phenylalanine, the CDR3 is 15 amino acids long. Only the CDR3 region is kept as DNA, spanning 45 bases read in frame from base 1. The immunoSEQ Assay, a bias-controlled multiplex PCR, was used to amplify TCRbeta CDR3 regions from genomic DNA. The original methods were these. Within the assay, amplification of reference gene primers was used to estimate how many nucleated cells each sample contained. To quantify the absolute abundance of each unique TCRbeta CDR3 rearrangement, sequence reads were collapsed and filtered. For each sample, productive Simpson clonality was calculated as the square root of Simpson's diversity index across productive rearrangements. TCRdb took this table from immuneACCESS and kept in-frame rearrangements with V and J called. Such tables lack part of the clones; where checked against another copy, unresolved V genes explain under half of the gap, and the rest is unexplained. From that table come the V and J calls and clone size; the DNA was used to work out D and trimming. Recorded for this sample are 470,000 or so clones; roughly 85% of them occurred a single time. The ten largest clones capture 3.2% of the sample.

The chain uses TRBV5-1 and TRBJ1-6, with TRBD1 matching 8 junction bases. Sample: peripheral blood. This TCR was sampled from a human donor in a cohort sampled during active COVID-19. The nucleotides read TGCGCCAGCAGCTCGGACAGGGCTCAAGAGTCACCCCTCCACTTT. It codes for CASSSDRAQESPLHF.